One sample yielded the 3 T cell receptor beta chains listed below, sequenced in a study of OX40 agonist ivuxolimab in advanced cancers. Some clones are missing from TCRdb's copy, which holds only in-frame ones; the method was immunoSEQ multiplex PCR. This table holds 30,000 to 35,000 clones, 81% found once. This specimen consisted of CD4+ or CD8+ T cells sorted from blood, obtained in a trial of the OX40 agonist ivuxolimab. These receptors all stem from an adult with an advanced solid tumor such as melanoma, head and neck, liver or kidney cancer.

The chain employs TRBV6-5 and TRBJ1-1, with a weak D call TRBD1 (6 bases). This CDR3 has 15 residues. Germline CDR1 reads MNHEY; CDR2 reads SVGAGI. Trimming removed 4 bases from V and 0 bases from J, with 12 bases in between. The CDR3 here is CASSSRTVMNTEAFF. CDR3 coding DNA: TGTGCCAGCAGTTCAAGGACAGTGATGAACACTGAAGCTTTCTTT.

In this sample, this clone turned up once. This chain connects TRBV18 to TRBJ2-3; no reliable D call. Germline assignment: CDR1 KGHSH and CDR2 LQKENI. Trimming took off 6 bases at V and 2 bases at J, with 12 bases between the two ends. This CDR3 is built from 14 residues. The CDR3 loop reads CASSPLAFTDTQYF. The CDR3 region has the DNA TGTGCCAGCTCCCCTTTGGCCTTCACAGATACGCAGTATTTT.

V usage is TRBV5-1 and J usage is TRBJ2-2; 12 nucleotides match TRBD2. Germline V gives CDR1 SGHRS, CDR2 YFSETQ. With 2 bases clipped from V and 5 bases from J, the junction kept 4 bases outside the gene matches. This CDR3 contains 16 residues. CDR3 sequence (DNA): TGCGCCAGCAGCTTTGGACTAGCGGGAATAACCGGGGAGCTGTTTTTT. Amino acid sequence: CASSFGLAGITGELFF.